Below are 28 T cell receptor beta chains sequenced from a single sample in a study of T cells in Graves' hyperthyroidism and ophthalmopathy. The source material, RNA transcripts, was used to amplify TCR beta CDR3 regions. The TCR CDR3 first-round RT-PCR relied on the HTBI primer set. TCRdb fed the multiplex PCR reads into MiXCR, producing one record per CDR3 protein. The sample shows 370,000 or so distinct CDR3 sequences, about 14% of them seen only once. What was sequenced was blood. Every receptor here comes from a man aged 30-40 years with Graves' hyperthyroidism that later progressed to Graves' ophthalmopathy.

This sequence joins TRBV4-1 and TRBJ1-3; 8 bases are a match to TRBD1. Germline trimming cut 4 bases from V and 4 bases from J; bases unmatched to any gene: 9. CDR1 is MGHRA, CDR2 YSYEKL, per germline. The CDR3 is 16 residues long. CDR3 loop: CASSRTWQGAGNTIYF. CDR3 bases: TGCGCCAGCAGCCGAACCTGGCAGGGGGCAGGAAACACCATATATTTT.

This clonotype came up a few times. V and J are TRBV2 and TRBJ2-1; D is uncertain. The CDR3 has 12 residues. With 9 bases removed from V and 6 bases from J, the gap between germline ends came to 12 bases. Germline values: CDR1 SNHLY, CDR2 FYNNEI. CDR3 sequence: CARGQPRNEQFF. The CDR3 nucleotides read TGTGCCAGGGGCCAGCCTCGCAATGAGCAGTTCTTC.

This clonotype was picked up a small number of times. V usage is TRBV3-1 and J usage is TRBJ2-1; D is undetermined. Germline CDR1 is LGHDT and CDR2 is YNNKEL (reference sequence). The CDR3 totals 14 residues. Between the trimmed V and J ends, which lost 0 bases and 4 bases, there was a span of 7 bases. The CDR3 sequence: CASSQEAYYNEQFF. The CDR3 DNA reads as TGTGCCAGCAGCCAAGAAGCGTATTACAATGAGCAGTTCTTC.

This rearrangement joins TRBV4-2 to TRBJ2-5; TRBD2 matches at 7 bases. Germline CDR1 and CDR2: LGHNA and YNFKEQ. The CDR3 is 17 residues long. Trimming took 1 base from V and 1 from J; bases not matched to a gene: 9. CDR3 region: CASSQGGSGTPQETQYF. As DNA, the CDR3 is TGTGCCAGCAGCCAAGGAGGAAGCGGGACCCCCCAAGAGACCCAGTACTTC.

This clonotype was recorded a few times. The chain uses TRBV2 and TRBJ2-4, with 7 nucleotides matching TRBD1. From germline, CDR1 is SNHLY and CDR2 FYNNEI. This CDR3 has 16 amino acids. J gave up 7 bases and V 5 bases, and 14 bases lay outside the gene matches. The CDR3 loop is CASSTPGEGGANIQYF. In nucleotides, the CDR3 is TGTGCCAGCAGTACTCCCGGGGAAGGGGGCGCGAACATTCAGTACTTC.

This clonotype has at least ten counts. The V gene is TRBV18, the J gene TRBJ2-7; 8 bases agree with TRBD1. CDR1 is KGHSH and CDR2 is LQKENI in the germline V gene. With 0 bases clipped from V and 4 bases from J, the junction kept 2 bases outside the gene matches. This CDR3 region has 14 residues. CDR3 in DNA: TGTGCCAGCTCACCACCGGACAGGGTGTACGAGCAGTACTTC. It specifies CASSPPDRVYEQYF.

This clonotype turned up a few times. The J gene is TRBJ2-2, the V gene TRBV9, with 9 positions matching TRBD1. The germline V gene encodes CDR1 SGDLS and CDR2 YYNGEE. The CDR3 is 15 amino acids. V lost 0 bases and J lost 4; bases outside the gene matches: 1. Written as DNA, the CDR3 is TGTGCCAGCAGCGTAGGGGACAGGGCCACCGGGGAGCTGTTTTTT. Amino acid sequence: CASSVGDRATGELFF.

The table lists this clonotype with many counts. The chain employs TRBV6-6 and TRBJ1-5; D uncertain. This CDR3 is 14 amino acids long. Trimming took 2 bases from V and 6 from J, leaving 11 bases between them. The germline CDR1 and CDR2 sequences are MNHNY and SVGAGI (reference sequence). The CDR3 bases are TGTGCCAGCAGTTACGTGGGTGTCGGTCAGCCCCAGCATTTT. Translation gives CASSYVGVGQPQHF.

In this sample, this clonotype turned up many times. The chain carries TRBV5-1 and TRBJ2-7; TRBD2 matches 8 bases. The trim removed 4 bases at V and 0 bases at J, leaving 3 bases unmatched. CDR1 is SGHRS, CDR2 YFSETQ, per germline. This CDR3 contains 14 residues. DNA for the CDR3: TGCGCCAGCAGCCAGGCGGGGGGCTCCTACGAGCAGTACTTC. It yields the protein CASSQAGGSYEQYF.

This clonotype was recorded at least ten times. The rearrangement joins TRBV5-8 to TRBJ2-7; D possibly corresponds to TRBD2 (6 bases). V lost 1 base and J lost 3, with 8 bases in between. The CDR3 consists of 13 residues. Germline loops: CDR1 SGHTS, CDR2 YDEGEE. The CDR3 DNA follows: TGTGCCAGCAGCTTGCGGGGGATCTACGAGCAGTACTTC. Translated: CASSLRGIYEQYF. The full variable domain, in which reference TRBV5-8 and TRBJ2-7 provide the parts outside the CDR3, is EAGVTQSPTHLIKTRGQQATLRCSPISGHTSVYWYQQALGLGLQFLLWYDEGEERNRGNFPPRFSGRQFPNYSSELNVNALELEDSALYLCASSLRGIYEQYFGPGTRLTVT.

This chain uses TRBV5-4 with TRBJ1-1, with D perhaps matching TRBD1 (5 bases). The V end was cut by 4 bases, the J end by 2 bases, with 12 bases between. CDR1 is SGHNT and CDR2 is YYREEE in the germline V gene (reference sequence). This CDR3 has 14 residues. The CDR3 bases are TGTGCCAGCAGCAAGCAGGGTCTTAACACTGAAGCTTTCTTT. Translation gives CASSKQGLNTEAFF.

At least ten counts were recorded for this clonotype. The rearrangement joins TRBV5-1 to TRBJ1-6, with 10 bases aligning to TRBD1. The ends lost 5 bases at V and 7 bases at J; junction bases unmatched: 3. The germline V gene has CDR1 SGHRS and CDR2 YFSETQ. This CDR3 is built from 14 residues. Written as DNA, the CDR3 is TGCGCCAGCAGTTCGACAGGGGGCAATTCACCCCTCCACTTT. Its translation: CASSSTGGNSPLHF.

This clonotype appeared a few times. CDR3 in amino acids: CASRGPLGYEQYF. The DNA of the CDR3 is TGTGCCAGCAGGGGTCCTCTCGGGTACGAGCAGTACTTC. The chain recombines TRBV2 with TRBJ2-7; the D is unclear. This CDR3 comprises 13 residues. CDR1 is SNHLY and CDR2 is FYNNEI in the germline V gene. V lost 6 bases, J lost 4 bases, and 13 bases lay in between.

This clonotype was counted between two and nine times. CDR3 protein: CASPKRPGMNTEAFF. The DNA of the CDR3 is TGTGCCAGTCCCAAGCGCCCAGGGATGAACACTGAAGCTTTCTTT. The genes are TRBV7-3 and TRBJ1-1; possible D gene TRBD1, 5 bases. Germline assignment: CDR1 SGHTA and CDR2 FQGTGA. The germline V and J ends were trimmed by 9 bases and 0 bases, with 17 bases remaining between them. The CDR3 is 15 amino acids.

This clonotype was counted many times. The rearrangement joins TRBV11-2 to TRBJ1-2; weak D call: TRBD1 (5 bases). CDR3 length: 15 amino acids. V dropped 5 bases and J dropped 5 bases, with 18 bases sitting between them. From germline, CDR1 is SGHAT and CDR2 FQNNGV. CDR3 bases: TGTGCCAGCAGCCCGGGGGTCGGGGGACGATATGGCTACACCTTC. Translated, it gives CASSPGVGGRYGYTF. The whole variable domain, filled in from reference TRBV11-2 and TRBJ1-2, reads EAGVAQSPRYKIIEKRQSVAFWCNPISGHATLYWYQQILGQGPKLLIQFQNNGVVDDSQLPKDRFSAERLKGVDSTLKIQPAKLEDSAVYLCASSPGVGGRYGYTFGSGTRLTVV.

In its sample, this clonotype was seen many times. V usage is TRBV7-2 and J usage is TRBJ1-4; D is uncertain. The CDR3 runs to 15 residues. Germline CDR1 is SGHTA and CDR2 is FQGNSA. V was clipped by 5 bases and J by 0 bases, with 10 bases between them. CDR3 loop: CASSIEVATNEKLFF. The CDR3 DNA is TGTGCCAGCAGCATCGAGGTGGCAACTAATGAAAAACTGTTTTTT.

This clonotype was seen ten or more times. The gene calls are TRBV20-1 and TRBJ2-3; 10 bases are shared with TRBD2. This CDR3 spans 15 amino acids. V gave up 4 bases and J gave up 6 bases; unmatched junction bases: 10. Germline V lookup: CDR1 DFQATT, CDR2 SNEGSKA (reference sequence). The chain's CDR3 is CSAKLGTSVGDTQYF. CDR3 DNA sequence: TGCAGTGCTAAGCTGGGGACTAGCGTTGGGGATACGCAGTATTTT.

This clonotype was seen repeatedly, ten times or more. The chain is built from TRBV20-1 and TRBJ1-5; 7 nucleotides agree with TRBD1. Trimming at V came to 0 bases and at J to 4 bases, leaving 6 bases not matched to a gene. The CDR3 loop spans 15 amino acids. Germline-derived CDR1 and CDR2 are DFQATT and SNEGSKA (reference sequence). CDR3 residues: CSAREVTGYNQPQHF. The DNA of the CDR3 is TGCAGTGCTAGAGAGGTGACAGGGTATAATCAGCCCCAGCATTTT.

The genes are TRBV9 and TRBJ1-4, with 9 bases fitting TRBD1. CDR1 is SGDLS and CDR2 is YYNGEE in the germline V gene. The V gene end was trimmed by 5 bases and the J gene end by 7 bases; junction bases not matched to a gene: 9. This CDR3 has 15 residues. The CDR3 here is CASSLKPGQGEKLFF. The CDR3 nucleotides read TGTGCCAGCAGTCTTAAACCGGGACAGGGTGAAAAACTGTTTTTT.

This clonotype was observed many times. The chain links TRBV28 to TRBJ2-2; D might be TRBD2 (5 bases). V was trimmed by 5 bases and J by 0 bases, leaving 13 bases between them. The CDR3 is 16 amino acids. Germline CDR1 MDHEN, CDR2 SYDVKM. CDR3 nucleotides: TGTGCCAGCAGTCCCGGGGATTTCGCGAACACCGGGGAGCTGTTTTTT. It yields the protein CASSPGDFANTGELFF. The full variable domain, completed using reference TRBV28 and TRBJ2-2, is DVKVTQSSRYLVKRTGEKVFLECVQDMDHENMFWYRQDPGLGLRLIYFSYDVKMKEKGDIPEGYSVSREKKERFSLILESASTNQTSMYLCASSPGDFANTGELFFGEGSRLTVL.

About this clonotype itself: With a much larger clone just one base away, this may be a read error. The chain links TRBV24-1 to TRBJ2-2; unclear D gene. The CDR3 runs to 14 residues. Germline-derived CDR1 and CDR2 are KGHDR and SFDVKD. Trimming stripped 9 bases from V and 0 bases from J, with 10 bases between. The CDR3 DNA reads TGTGCCACCGGCGGACGGCCGAACACCGGGGAGCTGTTTTTT. Its protein is CATGGRPNTGELFF.

This clonotype was detected a few times. The chain joins TRBV12-3 or TRBV12-4 to TRBJ2-2; the match to TRBD2 covers 11 bases. Trimming removed 3 bases from V and 6 bases from J; junction bases left unmatched: 15. The CDR3 is 19 residues long. The CDR3 region has the DNA TGTGCCAGCAGTTTTACTCTACTCGTAGCGGGGGGGCGGGCCGGGGAGCTGTTTTTT. Translating gives CASSFTLLVAGGRAGELFF.

This clonotype was seen repeatedly, ten times or more. The gene calls are TRBV5-1 and TRBJ2-2; TRBD1 might be the D (6 bases). The germline gives CDR1 SGHRS, CDR2 YFSETQ. The V end lost 6 bases, the J end lost 9 bases, and 15 bases lay between the germline ends. The CDR3 covers 13 residues. For the CDR3, the DNA is TGCGCCAGCACCCCGGATGGGGGCCGGGAGCTGTTTTTT. This gives the protein CASTPDGGRELFF.

This clonotype has a count of ten or more. V and J are TRBV20-1 and TRBJ1-1; 7 nucleotides match TRBD1. V dropped 3 bases and J dropped 4; count of bases not matched to a gene: 5. Germline CDR1 reads DFQATT; CDR2 reads SNEGSKA (reference sequence). This CDR3 spans 13 amino acids. CDR3 DNA: TGCAGTGCTAGGGGACAGACGGGCACTGAAGCTTTCTTT. Amino acid sequence: CSARGQTGTEAFF.

In its sample, this clonotype was seen many times. The genes are TRBV10-3 and TRBJ2-5, with D perhaps given as TRBD1 or TRBD2 (5 bases each). The CDR3 totals 14 residues. Germline V gives CDR1 ENHRY, CDR2 SYGVKD. Trimming removed 3 bases at V and 3 bases at J, with 11 bases between. CDR3 sequence: CAISDGEGEETQYF. CDR3 nucleotide sequence: TGTGCCATCAGTGACGGGGAAGGGGAAGAGACCCAGTACTTC.

The chain joins TRBV5-1 to TRBJ1-1; D is unresolved. This CDR3 is 13 amino acids long. The germline CDR1 and CDR2 sequences are SGHRS and YFSETQ. With 4 bases removed from V and 6 bases from J, the gap between germline ends came to 13 bases. In DNA, the CDR3 is TGCGCCAGCAGCCCGACGGTTGAGGCTGAAGCTTTCTTT. Translating gives CASSPTVEAEAFF.

Here the CDR3 DNA reads TGTGCCTGGAGTACAGGGGGTCACTGGCCCCAGCATTTT. Translated: CAWSTGGHWPQHF. The chain uses TRBV30 and TRBJ1-5, with 8 bases aligning to TRBD1. J gave up 9 bases and V 2 bases, and 6 bases lay outside the gene matches. The CDR3 loop spans 13 amino acids. Germline CDR1 and CDR2: GTSNPN and SVGIG (reference sequence).

This clonotype has just a few counts. The chain links TRBV20-1 to TRBJ1-1; 11 bases map to TRBD1. Trimming cost V 1 base and J 7 bases; bases outside gene matches: 8. The CDR3 length is 15 residues. Germline-derived CDR1 and CDR2 are DFQATT and SNEGSKA (reference sequence). The CDR3, as DNA: TGCAGTGCTAGAGGGACAGGGGGCTTACGGGGTGAAGCTTTCTTT. Translation: CSARGTGGLRGEAFF.